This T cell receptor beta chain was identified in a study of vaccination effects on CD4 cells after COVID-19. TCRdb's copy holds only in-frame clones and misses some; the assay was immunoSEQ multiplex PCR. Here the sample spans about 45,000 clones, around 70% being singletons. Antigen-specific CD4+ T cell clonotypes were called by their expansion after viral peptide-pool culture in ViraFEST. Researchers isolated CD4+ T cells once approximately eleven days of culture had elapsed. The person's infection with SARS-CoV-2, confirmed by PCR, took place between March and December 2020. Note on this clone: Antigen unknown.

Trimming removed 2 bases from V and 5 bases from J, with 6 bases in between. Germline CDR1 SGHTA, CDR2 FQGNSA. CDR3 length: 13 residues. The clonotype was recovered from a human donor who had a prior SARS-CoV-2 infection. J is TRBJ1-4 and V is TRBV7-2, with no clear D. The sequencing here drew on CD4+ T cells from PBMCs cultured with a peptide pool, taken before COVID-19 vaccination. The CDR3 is CASSLRRNEKLFF. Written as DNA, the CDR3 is TGTGCCAGCAGCTTAAGGAGGAATGAAAAACTGTTTTTT.